The next 6 T cell receptor beta chains were all read from a single sample in a study of blood T cell repertoires in COVID-19. Assay: immunoSEQ multiplex PCR; the TCRdb copy retains only in-frame clones and omits some. Among some 99,000 clones listed, 70% to 80% were seen once. Sequences were obtained from peripheral blood. These receptors originate from a man between 65 and 79 years old with acute or convalescent COVID-19.

DNA for the CDR3: TGCGCCAGCAGCTTGGCCGGTTCGTCCTACGAGCAGTACTTC. As protein: CASSLAGSSYEQYF. The chain recombines TRBV5-1 with TRBJ2-7; D is unresolved. Trimming stripped 0 bases from V and 1 base from J, with 8 bases between. Germline CDR1 and CDR2: SGHRS and YFSETQ. The CDR3 totals 14 residues.

The DNA for the CDR3 is TGCGCCAGCAGGGAACTAGCGGGACCAGATACGCAGTATTTT. Amino acids: CASRELAGPDTQYF. The chain joins TRBV10-2 to TRBJ2-3, with TRBD2 identical over 10 bases. The CDR3 sequence is 14 residues long. Germline V gene sequence: CDR1 WSHSY, CDR2 SAAADI. V dropped 6 bases and J dropped 4; count of bases not matched to a gene: 4.

The rearrangement uses TRBV2 and TRBJ2-1; 12 bases match TRBD2. V shed 6 bases, J shed 10 bases, and the junction held 16 bases outside the gene matches. Germline loops: CDR1 SNHLY, CDR2 FYNNEI. The CDR3 has 17 residues. This CDR3 reads CASSPGGLAGSTGEQFF. The CDR3 DNA reads as TGTGCCAGCAGCCCCGGGGGACTAGCGGGTAGTACAGGGGAGCAGTTCTTC. Drawing the rest from reference TRBV2 and TRBJ2-1, the complete variable domain is EPEVTQTPSHQVTQMGQEVILRCVPISNHLYFYWYRQILGQKVEFLVSFYNNEISEKSEIFDDQFSVERPDGSNFTLKIRSTKLEDSAMYFCASSPGGLAGSTGEQFFGPGTRLTVL.

The rearrangement links TRBV3-1 (or the pseudogene TRBV3-2) to TRBJ1-1; D is perhaps TRBD1 (6 bases). Germline CDR1 is LGHDT and CDR2 is YNNKEL (reference sequence). V lost 4 bases and J 0 bases, leaving 15 bases between the germline ends. The CDR3 sequence is 16 residues long. The CDR3 here is CASSLHLGQLNTEAFF. The CDR3 DNA reads as TGTGCCAGCAGCCTCCACCTCGGACAGTTGAACACTGAAGCTTTCTTT.

This clone was counted a single time. The chain carries TRBV9 and TRBJ1-1; D gene uncertain. V was clipped by 3 bases and J by 6 bases, with 15 bases between them. Germline V lookup: CDR1 SGDLS, CDR2 YYNGEE. This CDR3 is built from 14 residues. The CDR3 region is CASSASLWAPEAFF. The DNA for the CDR3 is TGTGCCAGCAGCGCCTCCTTGTGGGCCCCTGAAGCTTTCTTT.

This clone was counted a few times. V usage is TRBV19 and J usage is TRBJ1-5, with TRBD1 matching over 7 bases. With 3 bases clipped from V and 2 bases from J, the junction kept 10 bases outside the gene matches. The CDR3 length is 17 residues. Germline lookup yields CDR1 LNHDA and CDR2 SQIVND (reference sequence). This CDR3 reads CASSIPPVDRGNQPQHF. The DNA of the CDR3 is TGTGCCAGTAGTATCCCACCCGTCGACAGGGGCAATCAGCCCCAGCATTTT.